This TCR beta chain comes out of a study of prognosis after radiotherapy for stage I lung cancer (dated by TCRdb to 2020 to 2022). Context from the whole study: Between early 2018 and January 2019, over 15 patients with stage I NSCLC were enrolled in Nanjing, China. Tumor histology was squamous cell carcinoma in 6 to 8 patients and adenocarcinoma in some 12. The study took one blood sample before SBRT and one after SBRT from each of 19 patients and sequenced all 40 or so samples. This study profiled peripheral blood TCR beta repertoires from stage I NSCLC patients before and after stereotactic body radiotherapy and linked the repertoires to distant failure. Enrolled patients comprised 12 to 15 with newly diagnosed primary stage I lung tumors and several with oligometastatic NSCLC after surgical resection of the primary tumor. The cohort included more than 10 men and about six women, with a median age of approximately 74 years and a range of 53 to 84 years. All patients were regarded as medically inoperable, because of comorbidities in about twelve patients and refusal of surgery in 7 or 8 patients. No patient received concurrent therapy alongside SBRT. After SBRT, distant metastases developed in about 20% of the 19 patients at a median of around 7 months, while the remaining 15 patients had no significant progression. Using image-guided IMRT or VMAT, SBRT was delivered in 3 to 5 fractions at a biologically effective dose of at least 100 Gy.

Sequences LGHDT (CDR1) and YNNKEL (CDR2) are obtained from the germline V gene (reference sequence). Including the terminal cysteine and phenylalanine, the CDR3 comprises 13 residues. The DNA shown is the 39-base CDR3, in frame from base 1. The junction carries 4 bases between V and J, which are trimmed by 1 base and 0 bases respectively. Two rounds of multiplex PCR were performed to amplify the TCR beta CDR3 region from genomic DNA. In the first PCR round, primers specific to each TRBV and TRBJ gene were used, and the primer sequences were filed in Chinese patent CN105087789A. Universal primers were used in the second round of PCR. The Roche High Pure PCR Template Preparation Kit was used to extract genomic DNA from frozen PBMCs. An Illumina HiSeq 3000 was used to sequence the libraries paired-end with 151 bp reads. On the study's bioinformatics: CutAdapt was used to remove raw reads lacking the multiplex PCR primer sequences. PEAR was used to merge high-quality paired reads into contigs. By alignment to reference sequences, MiXCR assigned TRB V, D and J gene segments to each contig. To remove sequencing errors, CDR3 sequences were clustered according to base quality and sequence similarity. Shannon entropy normalized by the natural log of productive TCR sequence number was used as the measure of diversity. To get clonality, Shannon entropy was divided by the natural log of the number of unique clonotypes, and that result was subtracted from one. The Youden index of ROC curves was used to select progression-free survival cut-offs for repertoire metrics, and analyses were performed in R 3.5.3. TCRdb reprocessed the public reads (quality trimming at Q25 with fastp, clone calling with MiXCR) and kept in-frame beta chains. Rows with a matching CDR3 protein are joined into one entry that keeps the most common DNA and genes. TCRdb assigned the V and J calls; the authors' analysis was not used. The sample table shows 12,000 or so distinct CDR3 sequences, and nearly 55% are seen once. In total, the top ten clones hold roughly 19% of the sample.

Results the study describes overall, beyond this receptor: A decrease in unique TCR clone counts was observed after SBRT (median approximately 9,800 before versus roughly 6,900 after; Wilcoxon paired P=0.011). Limitations of the study included a small cohort and short follow-up, and the study findings need independent validation. None of the reported P values were adjusted for multiple comparisons. Differences in TRBV and TRBJ usage frequencies by metastasis status were reportedly observed in two V genes at baseline and in 10 or so V and two J genes after SBRT. Post-SBRT Shannon entropy and its change from baseline were lower in patients who developed distant metastases; baseline Shannon entropy was not associated with metastases. Whether the expanded TCR clones were tumor-specific was not determined.

All patients had node-negative disease on CT and PET/CT, and none had a history of other malignancies or prior chemotherapy or radiotherapy. At each of the two time points, six milliliters of peripheral venous blood were collected into EDTA tubes. PBMCs were isolated by Ficoll-Paque Plus density-gradient centrifugation. Samples were stored at -80°C immediately after collection until analysis. Regarding this clonotype: Its recognized antigen is unknown. Base-call qualities are not available, and no considerably larger clone is one nucleotide away.

The rearrangement joined TRBV3-1 to TRBJ2-7; the D segment cannot be called with confidence. The receptor's source is a donor aged 50 or older with non-small cell lung cancer. Sequences were derived from PBMCs, sampled before or after stereotactic body radiation therapy (not recorded which). The CDR3 protein: CASSQAGSYEQYF. The bases read TGTGCCAGCAGCCAAGCTGGCTCCTACGAGCAGTACTTC.